This T cell receptor beta chain was identified during a study of cytomegalovirus exposure and HLA in healthy donors. General observations from the study: Later on, an analysis showed TCR association rates differing by HLA locus, with DRB1 the most and HLA-C the fewest. Most CMV-associated TCR beta chains appeared HLA-restricted in a later analysis. A previous analysis found most TCR beta V segments productive roughly 90% or roughly 30% of the time.

The PCR used 60 Vbeta and 13 Jbeta primers. Some clones are missing from TCRdb's copy, which holds only in-frame ones; the method was immunoSEQ multiplex PCR. Among roughly 93,000 clones, around 72% were seen once, and the ten largest hold roughly 9.8%. Looked up from germline, CDR1 is MNHNS and CDR2 is SASEGT. The CDR3 consists of 13 residues. V was cut by 2 bases and J by 5 bases, with 9 bases left in between. To note about this clone: Its specificity is not known.

The source is a man aged 18 to 29 in good health and CMV-seropositive. V and J are TRBV6-1 and TRBJ2-5; D gene unclear. Source material: PBMCs. The CDR3 DNA sequence: TGTGCCAGCAGTGAACTGCGGTGGGAGACCCAGTACTTC. Amino acid sequence: CASSELRWETQYF.